The 3 T cell receptor beta chains below were found in one sample sequenced in a study of blood T cell repertoires in COVID-19. TCRdb keeps only in-frame clones here, not all; method: immunoSEQ multiplex PCR. The table lists 180,000 or so clones, around 81% of them singletons. Sequencing input: PBMCs or T cells enriched from blood (not recorded which). The receptor set was obtained from a man aged 40-49 years who had recovered from COVID-19.

In this sample, this clone turned up once. The rearrangement uses TRBV3-1 (or the pseudogene TRBV3-2) and TRBJ2-2; TRBD1 aligns across 8 bases. CDR1 is LGHDT and CDR2 is YNNKEL in the germline V gene (reference sequence). J gave up 4 bases and V 5 bases, and 6 bases lay outside the gene matches. The CDR3 covers 15 residues. The CDR3 protein is CASSSRQGSTGELFF. In nucleotides, the CDR3 is TGTGCCAGCAGCTCCCGACAGGGGAGCACCGGGGAGCTGTTTTTT.

J is TRBJ1-2 and V is TRBV19; 8 nucleotides agree with TRBD1. Germline assignment: CDR1 LNHDA and CDR2 SQIVND (reference sequence). This CDR3 region has 15 residues. With V trimmed by 5 bases and J by 3 bases, 8 bases remained unmatched. The CDR3 bases are TGTGCCAGTAGTGGAGGGACAGGAGTGTACTATGGCTACACCTTC. Translated: CASSGGTGVYYGYTF.

The chain has TRBV5-1 and TRBJ1-2, with 9 bases aligning to TRBD1. Per the germline V gene, CDR1 is SGHRS and CDR2 is YFSETQ. V was clipped by 7 bases and J by 2 bases; unmatched bases: 6. The CDR3 is made up of 14 amino acids. CDR3 coding DNA: TGCGCCAGCCGCCGGACAGGGGACAACTATGGCTACACCTTC. This sequence encodes CASRRTGDNYGYTF.